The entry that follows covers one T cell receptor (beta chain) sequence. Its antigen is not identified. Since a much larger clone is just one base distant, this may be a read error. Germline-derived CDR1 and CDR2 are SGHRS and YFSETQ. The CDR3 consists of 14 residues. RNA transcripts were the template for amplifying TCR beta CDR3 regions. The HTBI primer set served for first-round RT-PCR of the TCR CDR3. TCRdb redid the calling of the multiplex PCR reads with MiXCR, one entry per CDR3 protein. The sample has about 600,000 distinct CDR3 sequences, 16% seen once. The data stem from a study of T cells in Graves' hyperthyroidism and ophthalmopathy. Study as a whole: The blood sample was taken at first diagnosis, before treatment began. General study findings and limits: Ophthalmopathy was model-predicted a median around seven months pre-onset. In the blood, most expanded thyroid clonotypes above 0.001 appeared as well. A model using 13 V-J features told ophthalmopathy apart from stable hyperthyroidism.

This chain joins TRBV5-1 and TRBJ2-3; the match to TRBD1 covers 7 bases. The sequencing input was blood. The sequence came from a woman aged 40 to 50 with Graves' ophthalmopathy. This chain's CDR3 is CAGSSDRVKDTQYF. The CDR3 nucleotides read TGCGCCGGCAGCTCCGACAGGGTTAAAGATACGCAGTATTTT.